The rows below give T cell receptor beta chains drawn from one sample of a study of blood T cell repertoires in COVID-19. Method: immunoSEQ multiplex PCR; TCRdb's copy keeps in-frame clones and lacks some. Of about 310,000 clones listed, over 85% are singletons. The sample comprised PBMCs or T cells enriched from blood (not recorded which). These receptors were collected from a woman younger than 45 who had recovered from COVID-19. The CDR3 runs from the conserved cysteine through the conserved F or W. D genes are given only for firm matches. Size is omitted from some rows. Given values are once, few, many or a class for expanded clones.

clone_size d_call j_call v_call cdr3_aa cdr3_nt
NA TRBD1 TRBJ1-6 TRBV13 CASSQGVLAGDRNSPLHF TGTGCCAGCAGCCAGGGGGTATTAGCGGGGGATAGAAATTCACCCCTCCACTTT
NA NA TRBJ2-4 TRBV7-9 CASSLNGNIQYF TGTGCCAGCAGCCTCAACGGGAACATTCAGTACTTC
NA TRBD2 TRBJ2-7 TRBV4-2 CASSQDGGGFYEQYF TGTGCCAGCAGCCAAGATGGGGGGGGTTTCTACGAGCAGTACTTC
NA TRBD1 TRBJ1-3 TRBV28 CASETTGGSGNTIYF TGTGCCAGCGAGACCACAGGGGGCTCTGGAAACACCATATATTTT
once NA TRBJ2-3 TRBV11-2 CASSLTLVYTDTQYF TGTGCCAGCAGCCTTACGCTTGTCTACACAGATACGCAGTATTTT
once NA TRBJ2-1 TRBV12-3/TRBV12-4 CASSFLRGNEQFF TGTGCCAGCAGTTTCCTGCGGGGAAATGAGCAGTTCTTC
few TRBD1 TRBJ1-4 TRBV5-6 CASSLQGLREKLFF TGTGCCAGCAGCTTACAGGGGCTGAGGGAAAAACTGTTTTTT
NA NA TRBJ1-5 TRBV6-5 CASSYSRGGVNQPQHF TGTGCCAGCAGTTACTCGAGAGGAGGGGTAAATCAGCCCCAGCATTTT
NA NA TRBJ1-2 TRBV4-1 CASSQDVREVYYGYTF TGCGCCAGCAGCCAAGATGTCCGGGAAGTCTACTATGGCTACACCTTC
NA TRBD2 TRBJ2-1 TRBV19 CASSTQREGPGNEQFF TGTGCCAGTAGTACCCAGCGGGAGGGCCCGGGCAATGAGCAGTTCTTC
NA TRBD2 TRBJ2-7 TRBV5-1 CASSMALRGGSYEQYF TGCGCCAGCAGTATGGCGCTGCGGGGGGGCTCCTACGAGCAGTACTTC
few NA TRBJ2-7 TRBV3-1/TRBV3-2 CASSQSRSLEQYF TGTGCCAGCAGCCAAAGCCGATCCCTCGAGCAGTACTTC
NA NA TRBJ2-3 TRBV7-9 CASSRGASSTDTQYF TGTGCCAGCAGCCGAGGCGCATCTAGCACAGATACGCAGTATTTT
NA NA TRBJ1-4 TRBV19 CASSIEWSEKLFF TGTGCCAGTAGTATTGAGTGGAGTGAAAAACTGTTTTTT
NA TRBD1 TRBJ2-7 TRBV7-2 CASSLGQGNYEQYF TGTGCCAGCAGCCTCGGACAGGGTAACTACGAGCAGTACTTC
NA TRBD2 TRBJ2-1 TRBV6-2/TRBV6-3 CASRPPSGRGTNEQFF TGTGCCAGCAGACCTCCTAGCGGGAGGGGGACCAATGAGCAGTTCTTC
NA TRBD2 TRBJ2-1 TRBV15 CATSMMRGGRLSRGQFF TGTGCCACCAGTATGATGCGGGGGGGGCGGTTAAGCAGGGGGCAGTTCTTC
NA NA TRBJ1-1 TRBV4-2 CASSQEFVTEPTEAFF TGTGCCAGCAGCCAAGAATTTGTGACAGAACCTACTGAAGCTTTCTTT
NA NA TRBJ2-2 TRBV7-9 CASSLIRNTGELFF TGTGCCAGCAGCTTAATCAGGAACACCGGGGAGCTGTTTTTT
few TRBD2 TRBJ2-3 TRBV3-1/TRBV3-2 CASSQYGTSGSTDTQYF TGTGCCAGCAGCCAATACGGAACTAGCGGGAGCACAGATACGCAGTATTTT
NA TRBD1 TRBJ2-1 TRBV10-3 CAISDTGTGAYNEQFF TGTGCCATCAGTGATACCGGGACAGGGGCCTACAATGAGCAGTTCTTC
few NA TRBJ2-2 TRBV24-1 CATSDSLDSTGELFF TGTGCCACCAGTGATTCACTCGACAGCACCGGGGAGCTGTTTTTT
NA TRBD1 TRBJ1-2 TRBV7-9 CASRTDRGVGGYTF TGTGCCAGCAGGACGGACAGGGGAGTCGGTGGCTACACCTTC
NA TRBD1 TRBJ2-7 TRBV28 CASSPGTGSYEQYF TGTGCCAGCAGCCCCGGGACAGGTTCCTACGAGCAGTACTTC
NA NA TRBJ1-5 TRBV4-1 CASSQDSAGVNSNQPQHF TGCGCCAGCAGCCAAGATTCGGCAGGGGTAAATAGTAATCAGCCCCAGCATTTT
few TRBD1 TRBJ2-2 TRBV7-2 CASSPYRTGEAGELFF TGTGCCAGCAGCCCATACCGGACAGGGGAAGCCGGGGAGCTGTTTTTT
NA NA TRBJ2-2 TRBV7-9 CASSFGTRGTGELFF TGTGCCAGCAGCTTCGGTACTAGAGGAACCGGGGAGCTGTTTTTT
once TRBD1 TRBJ1-1 TRBV5-1 CASSLPDRGTEAFF TGCGCCAGCAGCTTACCCGACAGGGGCACTGAAGCTTTCTTT
NA NA TRBJ2-5 TRBV7-2 CASSPGGYLETQYF TGTGCCAGCAGCCCCGGAGGCTATCTAGAGACCCAGTACTTC
NA TRBD1 TRBJ2-5 TRBV29-1 CSVERFGQGPAETQYF TGCAGCGTTGAAAGATTTGGACAGGGTCCGGCAGAGACCCAGTACTTC
NA TRBD1 TRBJ2-7 TRBV6-5 CASSQIGTGSEQYF TGTGCCAGCAGCCAAATTGGGACAGGTAGCGAGCAGTACTTC
NA TRBD1 TRBJ1-1 TRBV9 CASSETGDRGTEAFF TGTGCCAGCAGCGAGACAGGGGATCGGGGCACTGAAGCTTTCTTT
NA NA TRBJ2-3 TRBV9 CASSVSGKLDTQYF TGTGCCAGCAGCGTGTCCGGGAAATTGGATACGCAGTATTTT
NA TRBD1 TRBJ2-7 TRBV27 CASSILEVGGKGEQYF TGTGCCAGCAGTATACTCGAGGTAGGGGGCAAGGGCGAGCAGTACTTC
NA TRBD2 TRBJ2-3 TRBV7-7 CASSPELGGTNGDTQYF TGTGCTAGCAGCCCCGAGCTGGGAGGGACGAATGGAGATACGCAGTATTTT
few TRBD2 TRBJ2-7 TRBV6-6 CASSHTPGWREGYDSYEQYF TGTGCCAGCAGCCACACCCCTGGTTGGCGGGAGGGCTATGACTCCTACGAGCAGTACTTC
NA TRBD2 TRBJ2-4 TRBV7-9 CASSRREGLNIQYF TGTGCCAGCAGTCGTAGGGAGGGCCTCAACATTCAGTACTTC
NA NA TRBJ1-5 TRBV5-6 CASSLLIRGDQPQHF TGTGCCAGCAGCTTGCTGATCAGGGGCGATCAGCCCCAGCATTTT
few TRBD1 TRBJ1-2 TRBV2 CASRADRETDGYTF TGTGCCAGCAGGGCGGACAGGGAAACGGATGGCTACACCTTC
NA NA TRBJ1-2 TRBV28 CASSYYSGYTF TGTGCCAGCAGTTATTATAGCGGCTACACCTTC
NA TRBD1 TRBJ2-2 TRBV25-1 CASSDGTGDTGELFF TGTGCCAGCAGTGACGGAACAGGGGACACCGGGGAGCTGTTTTTT
NA TRBD1 TRBJ1-2 TRBV7-8 CASSRGQGGGYTF TGTGCCAGCAGCCGGGGACAGGGTGGCGGCTACACCTTC
NA TRBD2 TRBJ2-3 TRBV4-2 CASSQDLTSGRTDTQYF TGTGCCAGCAGCCAAGATCTTACTAGCGGGAGAACAGATACGCAGTATTTT
NA TRBD2 TRBJ2-7 TRBV18 CASSRRGLTYEQYF TGTGCCAGCTCGAGACGGGGACTAACCTACGAGCAGTACTTC
NA TRBD1 TRBJ2-7 TRBV29-1 CSVLPGQGSYEQYF TGCAGCGTCTTACCGGGACAGGGTTCTTACGAGCAGTACTTC
once NA TRBJ1-2 TRBV30 CAWSFRGPWYGYTF TGTGCCTGGAGTTTCAGGGGTCCATGGTATGGCTACACCTTC
NA NA TRBJ1-5 TRBV5-1 CASIGGPQHF TGCGCCAGCATTGGGGGCCCCCAGCATTTT
NA TRBD1 TRBJ2-7 TRBV28 CASSLLVRGRGSYEQYF TGTGCCAGCAGTTTATTGGTGCGCGGCAGGGGGTCCTACGAGCAGTACTTC
NA NA TRBJ1-2 TRBV4-1 CASSQGLTSNYGYTF TGCGCCAGCAGCCAAGGATTGACTTCTAACTATGGCTACACCTTC
NA NA TRBJ2-3 TRBV6-2/TRBV6-3 CASSFDTRGTQYF TGTGCCAGCAGTTTCGACACCCGGGGTACGCAGTATTTT
once TRBD2 TRBJ2-1 TRBV15 CATFRDRGLAGEPPAQFF TGTGCCACCTTCAGGGACAGGGGACTAGCGGGAGAACCCCCCGCGCAGTTCTTC
NA TRBD2 TRBJ2-1 TRBV4-1 CASSPSRLAGDEQFF TGCGCCAGCAGTCCAAGCAGACTAGCGGGCGATGAGCAGTTCTTC
once TRBD2 TRBJ2-5 TRBV5-1 CASSLKSGRNQETQYF TGCGCCAGCAGCTTGAAAAGCGGGAGGAACCAAGAGACCCAGTACTTC
NA NA TRBJ1-3 TRBV5-1 CASSLDLQGQGNTIYF TGCGCCAGCAGCTTGGACCTCCAGGGGCAAGGAAACACCATATATTTT
NA NA TRBJ2-7 TRBV12-3/TRBV12-4 CASSWAGAYEQYF TGTGCCAGCAGTTGGGCGGGTGCCTACGAGCAGTACTTC